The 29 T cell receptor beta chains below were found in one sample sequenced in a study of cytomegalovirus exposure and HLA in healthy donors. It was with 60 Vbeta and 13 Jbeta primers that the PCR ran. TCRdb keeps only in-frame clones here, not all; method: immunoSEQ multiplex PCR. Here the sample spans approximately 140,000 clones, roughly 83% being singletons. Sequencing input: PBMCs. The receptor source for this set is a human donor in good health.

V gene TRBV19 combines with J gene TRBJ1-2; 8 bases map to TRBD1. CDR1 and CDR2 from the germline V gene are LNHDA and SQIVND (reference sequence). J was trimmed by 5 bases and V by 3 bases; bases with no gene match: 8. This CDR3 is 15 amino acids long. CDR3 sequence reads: CASSIDPGQGYGYTF. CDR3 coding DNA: TGTGCCAGTAGTATTGATCCCGGACAGGGTTATGGCTACACCTTC.

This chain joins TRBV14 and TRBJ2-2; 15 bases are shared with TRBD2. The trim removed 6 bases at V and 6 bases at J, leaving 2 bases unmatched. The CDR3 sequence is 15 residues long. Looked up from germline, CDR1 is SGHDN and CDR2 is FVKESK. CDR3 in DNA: TGTGCCAGCAGGGGACTAGCGGGAGGCGCCGGGGAGCTGTTTTTT. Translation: CASRGLAGGAGELFF.

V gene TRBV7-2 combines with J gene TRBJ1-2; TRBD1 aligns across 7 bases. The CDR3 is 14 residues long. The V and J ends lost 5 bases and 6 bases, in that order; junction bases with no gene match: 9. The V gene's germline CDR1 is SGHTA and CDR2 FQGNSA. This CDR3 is CASSRTGASNGYTF. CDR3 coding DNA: TGTGCCAGCAGCCGTACAGGGGCCTCTAATGGCTACACCTTC.

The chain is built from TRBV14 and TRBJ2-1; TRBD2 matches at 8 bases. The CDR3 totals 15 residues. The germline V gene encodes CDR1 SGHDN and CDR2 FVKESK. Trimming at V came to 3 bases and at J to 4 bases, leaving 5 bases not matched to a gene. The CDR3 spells CASSQRGAGYNEQFF. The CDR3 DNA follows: TGTGCCAGCAGCCAGCGGGGGGCTGGATACAATGAGCAGTTCTTC.

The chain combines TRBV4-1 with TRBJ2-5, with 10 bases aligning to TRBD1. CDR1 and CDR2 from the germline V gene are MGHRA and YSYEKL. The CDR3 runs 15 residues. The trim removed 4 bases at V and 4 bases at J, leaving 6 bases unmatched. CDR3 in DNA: TGCGCCAGCAGCCCATCCGGGACAGGGGTAGAGACCCAGTACTTC. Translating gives CASSPSGTGVETQYF.

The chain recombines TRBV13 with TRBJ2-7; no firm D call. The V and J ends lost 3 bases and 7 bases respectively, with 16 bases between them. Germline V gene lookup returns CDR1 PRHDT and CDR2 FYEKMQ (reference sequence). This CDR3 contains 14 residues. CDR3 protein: CASSLFELRLEQYF. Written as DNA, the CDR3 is TGTGCCAGCAGCTTGTTCGAGTTACGCCTAGAGCAGTACTTC.

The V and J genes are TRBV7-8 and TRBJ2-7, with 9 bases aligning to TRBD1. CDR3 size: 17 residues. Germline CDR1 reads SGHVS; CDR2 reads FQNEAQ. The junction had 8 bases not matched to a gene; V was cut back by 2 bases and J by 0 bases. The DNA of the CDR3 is TGTGCCAGCAGCTTAACCACTAGGACAGGGGCCTCCTACGAGCAGTACTTC. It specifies CASSLTTRTGASYEQYF.

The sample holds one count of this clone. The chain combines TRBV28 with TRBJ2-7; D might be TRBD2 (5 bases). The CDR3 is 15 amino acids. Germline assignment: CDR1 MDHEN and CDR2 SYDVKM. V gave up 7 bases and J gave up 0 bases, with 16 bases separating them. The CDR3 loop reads CASTIISGSSYEQYF. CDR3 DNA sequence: TGTGCCAGCACTATAATCTCTGGGAGCTCCTACGAGCAGTACTTC. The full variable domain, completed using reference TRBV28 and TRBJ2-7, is DVKVTQSSRYLVKRTGEKVFLECVQDMDHENMFWYRQDPGLGLRLIYFSYDVKMKEKGDIPEGYSVSREKKERFSLILESASTNQTSMYLCASTIISGSSYEQYFGPGTRLTVT.

CDR3 sequence reads: CASSYVNYGYTF. DNA for the CDR3: TGTGCCAGCAGCTACGTTAACTATGGCTACACCTTC. The rearrangement uses TRBV28 and TRBJ1-2; D not resolved. The CDR3 totals 12 residues. The germline CDR1 and CDR2 sequences are MDHEN and SYDVKM. V gave up 6 bases and J gave up 1 base, with 6 bases separating them.

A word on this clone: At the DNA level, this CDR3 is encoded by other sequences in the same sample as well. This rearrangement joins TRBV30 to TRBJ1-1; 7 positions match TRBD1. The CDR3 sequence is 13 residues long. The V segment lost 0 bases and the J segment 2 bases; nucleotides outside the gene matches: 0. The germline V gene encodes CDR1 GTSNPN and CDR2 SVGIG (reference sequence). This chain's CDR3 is CAWSVGGNTEAFF. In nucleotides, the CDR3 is TGTGCCTGGAGTGTAGGGGGCAACACTGAAGCTTTCTTT. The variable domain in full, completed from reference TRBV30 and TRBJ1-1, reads SQTIHQWPATLVQPVGSPLSLECTVEGTSNPNLYWYRQAAGRGLQLLFYSVGIGQISSEVPQNLSASRPQDRQFILSSKKLLLSDSGFYLCAWSVGGNTEAFFGQGTRLTVV.

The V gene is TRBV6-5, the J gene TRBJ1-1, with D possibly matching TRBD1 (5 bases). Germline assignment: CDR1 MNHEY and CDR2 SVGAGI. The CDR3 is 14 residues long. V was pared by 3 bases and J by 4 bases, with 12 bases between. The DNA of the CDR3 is TGTGCCAGCAGTTATGAGGGGAGGGGCACTGAAGCTTTCTTT. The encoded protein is CASSYEGRGTEAFF.

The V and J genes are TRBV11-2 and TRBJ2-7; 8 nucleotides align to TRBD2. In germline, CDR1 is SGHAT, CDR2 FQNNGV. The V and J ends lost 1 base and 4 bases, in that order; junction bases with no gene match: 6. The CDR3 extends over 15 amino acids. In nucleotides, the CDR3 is TGTGCCAGCAGCTTAGGGAGCGGGAGTGCGTACGAGCAGTACTTC. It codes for CASSLGSGSAYEQYF.

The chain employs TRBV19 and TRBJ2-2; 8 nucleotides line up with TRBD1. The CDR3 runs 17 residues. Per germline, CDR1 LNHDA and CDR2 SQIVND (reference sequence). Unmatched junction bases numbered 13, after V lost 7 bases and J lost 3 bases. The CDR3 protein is CASMGERTGSYTGELFF. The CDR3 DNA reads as TGTGCCAGTATGGGTGAGAGGACAGGGAGTTACACCGGGGAGCTGTTTTTT.

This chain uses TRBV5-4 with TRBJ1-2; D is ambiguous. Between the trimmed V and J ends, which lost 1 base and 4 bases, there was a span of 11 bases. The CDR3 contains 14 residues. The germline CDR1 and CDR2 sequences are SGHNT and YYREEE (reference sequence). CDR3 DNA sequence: TGTGCCAGCAGCTTGAAGGCGGGTCCCTATGGCTACACCTTC. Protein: CASSLKAGPYGYTF.

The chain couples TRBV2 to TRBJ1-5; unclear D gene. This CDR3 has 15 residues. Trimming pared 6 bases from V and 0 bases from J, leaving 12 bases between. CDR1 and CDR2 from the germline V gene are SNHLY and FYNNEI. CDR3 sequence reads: CASSVAGYSNQPQHF. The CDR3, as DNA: TGTGCCAGCAGCGTCGCGGGTTATAGCAATCAGCCCCAGCATTTT.

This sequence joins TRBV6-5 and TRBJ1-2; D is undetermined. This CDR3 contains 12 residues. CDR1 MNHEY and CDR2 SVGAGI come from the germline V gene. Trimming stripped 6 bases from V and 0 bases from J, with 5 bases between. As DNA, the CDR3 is TGTGCCAGCAGCCGGGCTAACTATGGCTACACCTTC. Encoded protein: CASSRANYGYTF.

CDR3 sequence: CASSFQGQRGNYGYTF. The CDR3 nucleotides are TGTGCCAGCAGTTTTCAGGGACAAAGAGGAAACTATGGCTACACCTTC. V gene TRBV27 combines with J gene TRBJ1-2; D may be TRBD1 (6 bases). Germline CDR1 is MNHEY and CDR2 is SMNVEV (reference sequence). V was shortened by 3 bases and J by 2 bases, with 16 bases between the two germline ends. CDR3 length: 16 residues.

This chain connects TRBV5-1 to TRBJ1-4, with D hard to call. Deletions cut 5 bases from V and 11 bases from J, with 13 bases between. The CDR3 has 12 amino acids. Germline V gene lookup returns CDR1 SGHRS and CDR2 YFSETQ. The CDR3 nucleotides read TGCGCCAGCAGTTCTGACAAGTCTAAACTGTTTTTT. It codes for CASSSDKSKLFF.

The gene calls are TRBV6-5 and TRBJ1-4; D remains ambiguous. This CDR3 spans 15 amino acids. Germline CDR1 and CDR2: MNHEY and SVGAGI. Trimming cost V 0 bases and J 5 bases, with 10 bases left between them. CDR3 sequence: CASSYSRTGNEKLFF. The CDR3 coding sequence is TGTGCCAGCAGTTACTCCCGGACTGGAAATGAAAAACTGTTTTTT.

DNA for the CDR3: TGTGCCAGCCACTACCGGGATAAGACCTACGAGCAGTACTTC. Its translation is CASHYRDKTYEQYF. The genes are TRBV6-1 and TRBJ2-7; tentatively, D is TRBD2 (5 bases). The CDR3 spans 14 residues. V gave up 8 bases and J gave up 2 bases, with 16 bases separating them. From germline, CDR1 is MNHNS and CDR2 SASEGT.

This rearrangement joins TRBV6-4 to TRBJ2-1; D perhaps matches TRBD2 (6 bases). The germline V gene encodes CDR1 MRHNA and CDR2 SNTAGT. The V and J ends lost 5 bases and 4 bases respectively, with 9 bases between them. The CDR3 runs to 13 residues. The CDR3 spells CASSRGRYNEQFF. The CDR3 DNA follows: TGTGCCAGCAGTCGGGGGAGATACAATGAGCAGTTCTTC.

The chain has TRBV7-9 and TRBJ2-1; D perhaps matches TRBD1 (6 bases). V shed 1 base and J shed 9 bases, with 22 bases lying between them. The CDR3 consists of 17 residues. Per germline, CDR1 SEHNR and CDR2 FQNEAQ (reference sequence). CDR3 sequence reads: CASSLDVGGRWIGEQFF. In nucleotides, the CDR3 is TGTGCCAGCAGCTTAGACGTTGGGGGCCGTTGGATAGGTGAGCAGTTCTTC.

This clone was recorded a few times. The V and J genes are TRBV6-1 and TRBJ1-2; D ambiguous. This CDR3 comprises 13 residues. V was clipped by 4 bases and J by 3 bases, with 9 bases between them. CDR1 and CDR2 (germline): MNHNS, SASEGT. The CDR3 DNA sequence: TGTGCCAGCAGTGTCGATCGGTACTATGGCTACACCTTC. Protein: CASSVDRYYGYTF.

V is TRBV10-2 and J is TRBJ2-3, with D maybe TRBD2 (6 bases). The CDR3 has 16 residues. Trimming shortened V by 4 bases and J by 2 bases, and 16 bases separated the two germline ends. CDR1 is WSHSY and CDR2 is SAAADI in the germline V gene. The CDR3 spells CASSATSGTFTDTQYF. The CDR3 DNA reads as TGCGCCAGCAGTGCTACTTCCGGGACTTTCACAGATACGCAGTATTTT.

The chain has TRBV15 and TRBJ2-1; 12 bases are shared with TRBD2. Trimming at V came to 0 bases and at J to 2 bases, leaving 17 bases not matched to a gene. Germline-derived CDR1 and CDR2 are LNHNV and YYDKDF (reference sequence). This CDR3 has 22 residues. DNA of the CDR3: TGTGCCACCAGCAGAGATTACCTAGGAGAGACTAGCGGGGGCCCTACCTACAATGAGCAGTTCTTC. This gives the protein CATSRDYLGETSGGPTYNEQFF.

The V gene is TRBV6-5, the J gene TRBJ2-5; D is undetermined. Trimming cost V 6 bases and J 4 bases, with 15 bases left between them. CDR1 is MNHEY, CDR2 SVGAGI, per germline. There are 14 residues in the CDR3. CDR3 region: CASRRGALSETQYF. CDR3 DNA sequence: TGTGCCAGCAGGAGAGGTGCTTTATCAGAGACCCAGTACTTC.

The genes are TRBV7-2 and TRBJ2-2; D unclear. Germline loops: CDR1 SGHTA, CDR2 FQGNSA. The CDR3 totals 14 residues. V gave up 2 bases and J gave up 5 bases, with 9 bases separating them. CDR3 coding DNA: TGTGCCAGCAGCTTAATTCCGGGTACCGGGGAGCTGTTTTTT. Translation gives CASSLIPGTGELFF.

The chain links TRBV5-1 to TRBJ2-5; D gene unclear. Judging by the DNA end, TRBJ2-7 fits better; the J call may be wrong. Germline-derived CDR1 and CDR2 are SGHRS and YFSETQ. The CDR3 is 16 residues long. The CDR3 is CASSLAASADSYEQYF. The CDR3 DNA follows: TGCGCCAGCAGCTTGGCCGCGAGTGCCGACTCCTACGAGCAGTACTTC.

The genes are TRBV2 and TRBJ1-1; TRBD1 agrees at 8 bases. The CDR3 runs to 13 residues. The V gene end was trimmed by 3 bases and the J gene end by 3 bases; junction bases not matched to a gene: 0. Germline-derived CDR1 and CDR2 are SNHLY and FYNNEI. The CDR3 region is CASSEDRDTEAFF. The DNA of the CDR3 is TGTGCCAGCAGTGAGGACAGGGACACTGAAGCTTTCTTT. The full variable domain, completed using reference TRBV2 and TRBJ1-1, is EPEVTQTPSHQVTQMGQEVILRCVPISNHLYFYWYRQILGQKVEFLVSFYNNEISEKSEIFDDQFSVERPDGSNFTLKIRSTKLEDSAMYFCASSEDRDTEAFFGQGTRLTVV.